These 20 T cell receptor beta chains were sequenced from one sample in a study of blood T cell repertoires in COVID-19. TCRdb's table, derived via immunoSEQ multiplex PCR, lists solely in-frame clones and lacks some. The table includes fewer than 150,000 clones, roughly 80% detected once. Sequencing was done on a sample of peripheral blood. These TCRs come from a man between 65 and 85 years old with acute or convalescent COVID-19.

The genes are TRBV18 and TRBJ1-4; 8 bases agree with TRBD1. The CDR3 length is 15 residues. The V gene end was trimmed by 3 bases and the J gene end by 3 bases; junction bases not matched to a gene: 3. CDR1 and CDR2 from the germline V gene are KGHSH and LQKENI. The CDR3 nucleotides read TGTGCCAGCTCACCTTCAGGGGGCTCTAATGAAAAACTGTTTTTT. This gives the protein CASSPSGGSNEKLFF.

This clone has only a few counts. The rearrangement uses TRBV24-1 and TRBJ2-1; D is unclear. This CDR3 is built from 13 residues. Trimming shortened V by 3 bases and J by 7 bases, and 9 bases separated the two germline ends. Germline CDR1 reads KGHDR; CDR2 reads SFDVKD. Here the CDR3 reads CATSDPHQNEQFF. CDR3 bases: TGTGCCACCAGTGATCCCCACCAGAATGAGCAGTTCTTC.

Comment on this clone: The junction does not match germline at one end; this may be a read error. The V and J genes are TRBV28 and TRBJ1-4, with D possibly matching TRBD1 (6 bases). The CDR3 runs to 17 residues. From germline, CDR1 is MDHEN and CDR2 SYDVKM. In DNA, the CDR3 is TGTGCCAGCAGTCAACCCTTATCCGGGACAACAAATGAAAAACTGTTTTTT. Encoded protein: CASSQPLSGTTNEKLFF.

The chain carries TRBV18 and TRBJ2-2, with unresolved D. This CDR3 has 16 residues. CDR1 and CDR2 from the germline V gene are KGHSH and LQKENI. Trimming took 3 bases from V and 2 from J, leaving 13 bases between them. CDR3 region: CASSPPETYNTGELFF. CDR3 bases: TGTGCCAGCTCACCCCCCGAGACTTACAACACCGGGGAGCTGTTTTTT. Filled out from reference TRBV18 and TRBJ2-2, the complete variable domain reads NAGVMQNPRHLVRRRGQEARLRCSPMKGHSHVYWYRQLPEEGLKFMVYLQKENIIDESGMPKERFSAEFPKEGPSILRIQQVVRGDSAAYFCASSPPETYNTGELFFGEGSRLTVL.

V is TRBV7-2 and J is TRBJ1-1; D perhaps matches TRBD1 (5 bases). The V end was cut by 1 base, the J end by 3 bases, with 12 bases between. The CDR3 is 15 residues long. Germline V gene lookup returns CDR1 SGHTA and CDR2 FQGNSA. CDR3 amino acids: CASSLGNPGDTEAFF. CDR3 nucleotides: TGTGCCAGCAGCTTAGGTAACCCGGGGGACACTGAAGCTTTCTTT.

The J gene is TRBJ2-7, the V gene TRBV11-2, with TRBD2 identical over 11 bases. V gave up 6 bases and J gave up 3 bases; unmatched junction bases: 7. This CDR3 has 15 residues. The germline gives CDR1 SGHAT, CDR2 FQNNGV. The CDR3 protein is CASSRLAGTLYEQYF. The CDR3, as DNA: TGTGCCAGCAGTCGACTAGCGGGAACCCTCTACGAGCAGTACTTC.

V is TRBV7-9 and J is TRBJ2-7; a weak D match, TRBD1 (5 bases). Trimming pared 4 bases from V and 5 bases from J, leaving 18 bases between. Germline assignment: CDR1 SEHNR and CDR2 FQNEAQ (reference sequence). The CDR3 totals 15 residues. The DNA of the CDR3 is TGTGCCAGCAGCTCCAGCAGGGCCTCCAGCCACGAGCAGTACTTC. Its translation: CASSSSRASSHEQYF.

This clone was seen a handful of times. V usage is TRBV6-5 and J usage is TRBJ1-6; no clear D gene. V was pared by 0 bases and J by 8 bases, with 11 bases between. CDR3 length: 15 amino acids. In germline, CDR1 is MNHEY, CDR2 SVGAGI. In DNA, the CDR3 is TGTGCCAGCAGTTACTCTCCCGACGGGGATTCACCCCTCCACTTT. Its translation: CASSYSPDGDSPLHF.

The chain is built from TRBV11-1 and TRBJ2-5, with 8 bases aligning to TRBD1. Germline CDR1 SGHAT, CDR2 FQDESV (reference sequence). The CDR3 is 13 amino acids. Germline trimming cut 5 bases from V and 5 bases from J; bases unmatched to any gene: 4. Here the CDR3 reads CASSKGQVETQYF. CDR3 coding DNA: TGTGCCAGCAGCAAGGGACAGGTGGAGACCCAGTACTTC.

The chain recombines TRBV5-1 with TRBJ1-6; D might be TRBD1 (6 bases). The V gene's germline CDR1 is SGHRS and CDR2 YFSETQ. The CDR3 is made up of 16 amino acids. The V end was cut by 0 bases, the J end by 2 bases, with 9 bases between. CDR3 bases: TGCGCCAGCAGCTTGGGGACAGCCCCCTATAATTCACCCCTCCACTTT. Its protein is CASSLGTAPYNSPLHF.

The V and J genes are TRBV20-1 and TRBJ1-2; D is uncertain. V was cut by 7 bases and J by 1 base, with 7 bases left in between. CDR3 size: 11 residues. CDR1 DFQATT and CDR2 SNEGSKA come from the germline V gene (reference sequence). The DNA of the CDR3 is TGCAGTGGGGCTGATAACTATGGCTACACCTTC. It encodes CSGADNYGYTF.

This chain uses TRBV2 with TRBJ2-3; 8 nucleotides match TRBD1. The junction had 1 base not matched to a gene; V was cut back by 6 bases and J by 5 bases. Germline V lookup: CDR1 SNHLY, CDR2 FYNNEI. CDR3 length: 12 residues. CDR3 amino acids: CASSDRGDTQYF. CDR3 nucleotides: TGTGCCAGCAGCGACAGGGGAGATACGCAGTATTTT.

This sequence joins TRBV13 and TRBJ2-5; D is perhaps TRBD1 (6 bases). With 2 bases removed from V and 9 bases from J, the gap between germline ends came to 19 bases. The V gene's germline CDR1 is PRHDT and CDR2 FYEKMQ (reference sequence). The CDR3 loop spans 15 amino acids. CDR3 sequence reads: CASSLSGQPKGSQYF. The DNA for the CDR3 is TGTGCCAGCAGCTTAAGTGGACAGCCCAAGGGTTCCCAGTACTTC. The full variable domain, in which reference TRBV13 and TRBJ2-5 provide the parts outside the CDR3, is AAGVIQSPRHLIKEKRETATLKCYPIPRHDTVYWYQQGPGQDPQFLISFYEKMQSDKGSIPDRFSAQQFSDYHSELNMSSLELGDSALYFCASSLSGQPKGSQYFGPGTRLLVL.

This clone was observed a few times. The chain carries TRBV5-4 and TRBJ2-7, with D possibly being TRBD1 (6 bases). This CDR3 is 11 amino acids long. Between the trimmed V and J ends, which lost 3 bases and 6 bases, there was a span of 7 bases. CDR1 and CDR2 (germline): SGHNT, YYREEE (reference sequence). CDR3 sequence: CASSSTGEQYF. DNA for the CDR3: TGTGCCAGCAGCTCGACAGGCGAGCAGTACTTC.

CDR3 residues: CASSPPGIYGYTF. The CDR3 bases are TGTGCCAGCAGCCCGCCAGGGATCTATGGCTACACCTTC. The gene calls are TRBV7-9 and TRBJ1-2; D perhaps matches TRBD1 (5 bases). Looked up from germline, CDR1 is SEHNR and CDR2 is FQNEAQ (reference sequence). The V end was cut by 5 bases, the J end by 4 bases, with 11 bases between. The CDR3 runs to 13 residues. Full variable domain (outside the CDR3, taken from reference TRBV7-9 and TRBJ1-2): DTGVSQNPRHKITKRGQNVTFRCDPISEHNRLYWYRQTLGQGPEFLTYFQNEAQLEKSRLLSDRFSAERPKGSFSTLEIQRTEQGDSAMYLCASSPPGIYGYTFGSGTRLTVV.

The chain carries TRBV7-9 and TRBJ1-5; no definite D call. The CDR3 sequence is 12 residues long. Germline V gives CDR1 SEHNR, CDR2 FQNEAQ (reference sequence). Trimming took off 2 bases at V and 4 bases at J, with 3 bases between the two ends. CDR3 in DNA: TGTGCCAGCAGCTTAACTAATCAGCCCCAGCATTTT. Its translation is CASSLTNQPQHF.

This clone was detected only a few times. The rearrangement links TRBV2 to TRBJ2-2; TRBD2 matches at 11 bases. V lost 2 bases, J lost 6 bases, and 5 bases stayed unmatched. Germline V CDR1 and CDR2: SNHLY, FYNNEI. The CDR3 covers 16 residues. CDR3 nucleotides: TGTGCCAGCAGTGAAAGACTAGCGGGAACTGCCGGGGAGCTGTTTTTT. Its translation: CASSERLAGTAGELFF.

The chain uses TRBV5-8 and TRBJ2-1; weak D call: TRBD1 (6 bases). The CDR3 has 15 amino acids. Trimming stripped 4 bases from V and 3 bases from J, with 14 bases between. The germline gives CDR1 SGHTS, CDR2 YDEGEE. CDR3 sequence: CASSQGKVVYNEQFF. CDR3 nucleotide sequence: TGTGCCAGCAGCCAGGGGAAGGTGGTCTACAATGAGCAGTTCTTC.

This rearrangement joins TRBV7-2 to TRBJ1-5, with 7 bases fitting TRBD1. The CDR3 consists of 17 residues. CDR1 and CDR2 (germline): SGHTA, FQGNSA. V was clipped by 0 bases and J by 2 bases; unmatched bases: 7. CDR3 bases: TGTGCCAGCAGCTTAGCAGGGGGCGCGGGTCGCAATCAGCCCCAGCATTTT. Protein sequence: CASSLAGGAGRNQPQHF.

The rearrangement joins TRBV11-2 to TRBJ2-5; 7 nucleotides agree with TRBD1. This CDR3 is built from 14 residues. The germline gives CDR1 SGHAT, CDR2 FQNNGV. The junction had 8 bases not matched to a gene; V was cut back by 5 bases and J by 5 bases. CDR3: CASSTRTGGETQYF. Written as DNA, the CDR3 is TGTGCCAGCAGCACGCGGACAGGCGGGGAGACCCAGTACTTC.